This T cell receptor (beta chain) stems from a study of vaccination effects on CD4 cells after COVID-19. Study conclusions and caveats: Healthy vaccinees showed cross-reactivity with common cold coronaviruses in only 1 of 255 vaccine-induced clones. The study got few convalescent patients and did not collect any early post-infection timepoints.

The sample holds one count of this clone. As yet, its antigen is unknown. Clones were sequenced by immunoSEQ multiplex PCR, and TCRdb holds only the in-frame ones, with some missing. The sample records 30,000 to 40,000 clones, 82% being singletons. Germline lookup yields CDR1 KGHSH and CDR2 LQKENI. Losses at the gene ends were 6 bases for V and 8 bases for J; bases not matched to a gene: 4. The CDR3 extends over 13 amino acids. The culture ran for about 11 days, and then CD4+ T cells were isolated. Nobody among the vaccine recipients had prior SARS-CoV-2 infection (nucleocapsid antibodies were negative). Cultures had half their medium replaced with IL-2 medium on days 3 and 7.

The receptor was isolated from a human donor who received a COVID-19 vaccine. The chain joins TRBV18 to TRBJ1-2; 12 bases are a match to TRBD1. The specimen comprised CD4+ T cells from PBMCs cultured without peptide, sampled before COVID-19 vaccination. The CDR3 DNA reads TGTGCCAGCTCGGGACAGGGGGCTTGGGGCTACACCTTC. Amino acid sequence: CASSGQGAWGYTF. Filled out from reference TRBV18 and TRBJ1-2, the complete variable domain reads NAGVMQNPRHLVRRRGQEARLRCSPMKGHSHVYWYRQLPEEGLKFMVYLQKENIIDESGMPKERFSAEFPKEGPSILRIQQVVRGDSAAYFCASSGQGAWGYTFGSGTRLTVV.